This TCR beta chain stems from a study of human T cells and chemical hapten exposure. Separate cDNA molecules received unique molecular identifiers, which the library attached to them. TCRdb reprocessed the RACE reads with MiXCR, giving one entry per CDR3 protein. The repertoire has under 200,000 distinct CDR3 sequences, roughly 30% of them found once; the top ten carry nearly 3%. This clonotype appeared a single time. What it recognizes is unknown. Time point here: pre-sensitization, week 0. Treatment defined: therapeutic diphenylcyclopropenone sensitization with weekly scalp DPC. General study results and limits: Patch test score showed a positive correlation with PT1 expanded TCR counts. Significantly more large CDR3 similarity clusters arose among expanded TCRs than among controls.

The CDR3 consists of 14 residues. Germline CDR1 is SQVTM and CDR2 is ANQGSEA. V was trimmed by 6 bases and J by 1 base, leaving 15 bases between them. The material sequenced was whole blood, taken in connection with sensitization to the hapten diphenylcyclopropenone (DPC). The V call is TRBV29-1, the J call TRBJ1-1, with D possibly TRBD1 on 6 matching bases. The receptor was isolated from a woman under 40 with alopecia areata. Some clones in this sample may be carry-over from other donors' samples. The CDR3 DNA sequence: TGCAGCGTGCGGACAGCCCTCAGGAACACTGAAGCTTTCTTT. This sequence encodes CSVRTALRNTEAFF.